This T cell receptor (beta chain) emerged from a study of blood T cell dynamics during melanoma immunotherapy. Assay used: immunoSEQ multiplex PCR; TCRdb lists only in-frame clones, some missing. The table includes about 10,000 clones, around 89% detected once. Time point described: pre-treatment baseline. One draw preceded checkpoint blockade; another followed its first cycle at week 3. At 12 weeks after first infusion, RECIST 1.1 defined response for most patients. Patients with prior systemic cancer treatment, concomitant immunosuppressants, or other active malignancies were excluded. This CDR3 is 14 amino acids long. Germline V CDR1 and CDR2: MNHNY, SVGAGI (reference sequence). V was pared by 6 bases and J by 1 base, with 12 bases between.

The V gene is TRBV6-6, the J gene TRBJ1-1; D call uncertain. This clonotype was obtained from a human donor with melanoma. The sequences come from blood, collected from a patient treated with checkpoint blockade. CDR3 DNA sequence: TGTGCCAGCAGAGCCCTTGGGTGGAACACTGAAGCTTTCTTT. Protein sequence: CASRALGWNTEAFF.